This T cell receptor beta chain was captured by sequencing in a study of T-cell reconstitution after alpha-beta-depleted transplantation in children. Comments on this clonotype: Its specificity is unknown.

TCRbeta library preparation incorporated unique molecular identifiers. TCRdb reprocessed the PCR reads with MiXCR, giving one entry per CDR3 protein. This sample has over 200,000 distinct CDR3 sequences, with roughly 8.1% found just once. This CDR3 is built from 15 residues. Germline trimming cut 6 bases from V and 1 base from J; bases unmatched to any gene: 7. Germline V gene data show CDR1 as MDHEN and CDR2 as SYDVKM. Regarding the study as a whole: From surviving recipient T cells and thymic progenitors came the high day-60 TCRbeta diversity observed in some patients.

The sequence derives from a male patient aged 2 to 10 who had a stem cell transplant for acute myeloid leukemia, so the T cells may come from the graft donor. Source: PBMCs, mostly from graft donor cells, taken 360 days after TCRalphabeta/CD19-depleted stem cell transplant. This chain uses TRBV28 with TRBJ2-7, with 9 bases matching TRBD1. Here the CDR3 DNA reads TGTGCCAGCAGAGAAGGGACAGGGAGTTCCTACGAGCAGTACTTC. Protein sequence: CASREGTGSSYEQYF.